These 3 T cell receptor beta chains share one sample of origin, sequenced in a study of T cells expressing NK-cell markers (dated by TCRdb to the early 2020s). The method behind the library was 5' RACE. This sample was sequenced with an Illumina HiSeq 2000. With the reads reprocessed by TCRdb, a single entry stands for each CDR3 protein sequence and no DNA is reported. The sample's table lists a count of some 410,000 distinct CDR3 sequences. The ten largest clones take up 6% to 9.5% of the sample. The sample consisted of blood T cells: a sorted CD56 or NKG2C T cell subset, CD4+ or CD8+ T cells, or bulk PBMC T cells (not recorded which). All receptors come from a woman aged 18-69 years in good health.

J is TRBJ1-1 and V is TRBV7-9. The CDR3 is 14 residues long. Germline V lookup: CDR1 SEHNR, CDR2 FQNEAQ (reference sequence). The CDR3 loop is CASSLVGGRSEAFF. Filled out from reference TRBV7-9 and TRBJ1-1, the complete variable domain reads DTGVSQNPRHKITKRGQNVTFRCDPISEHNRLYWYRQTLGQGPEFLTYFQNEAQLEKSRLLSDRFSAERPKGSFSTLEIQRTEQGDSAMYLCASSLVGGRSEAFFGQGTRLTVV.

V gene TRBV6-2 or TRBV6-3 combines with J gene TRBJ1-6; TCRdb gives TRBD1 as the D gene, but with no DNA this cannot be confirmed. Germline assignment: CDR1 MNHEY and CDR2 SVGEGT. CDR3 length: 14 amino acids. The CDR3 protein is CASSLGQPGSPLHF.

V and J are TRBV5-1 and TRBJ1-1; TCRdb's D call of TRBD1 is untestable without DNA. CDR1 is SGHRS and CDR2 is YFSETQ in the germline V gene. The CDR3 runs 14 residues. Here the CDR3 reads CASSFWGGQAEAFF.